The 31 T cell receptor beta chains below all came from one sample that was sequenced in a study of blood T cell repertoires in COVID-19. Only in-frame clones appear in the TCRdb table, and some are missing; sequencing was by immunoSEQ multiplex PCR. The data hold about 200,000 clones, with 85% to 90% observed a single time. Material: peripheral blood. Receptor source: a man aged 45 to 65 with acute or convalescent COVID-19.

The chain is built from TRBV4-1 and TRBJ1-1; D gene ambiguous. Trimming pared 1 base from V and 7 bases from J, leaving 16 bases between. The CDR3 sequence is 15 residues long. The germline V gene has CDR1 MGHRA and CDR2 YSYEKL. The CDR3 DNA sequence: TGCGCCAGCAGCCAAGTCGCTAGGCGGCGGGGTGAAGCTTTCTTT. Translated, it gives CASSQVARRRGEAFF.

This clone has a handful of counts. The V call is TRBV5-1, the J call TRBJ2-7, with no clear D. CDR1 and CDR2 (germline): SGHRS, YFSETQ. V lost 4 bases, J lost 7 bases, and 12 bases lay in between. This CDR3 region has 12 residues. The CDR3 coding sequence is TGCGCCAGCAGCGCCGACCCCGGGGAGCAGTACTTC. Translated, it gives CASSADPGEQYF.

CDR3 sequence reads: CASSPVPGLARNEQFF. CDR3 nucleotides: TGTGCCAGCAGCCCCGTTCCGGGACTAGCACGCAATGAGCAGTTCTTC. The chain employs TRBV27 and TRBJ2-1; 9 nucleotides line up with TRBD2. The junction had 12 bases not matched to a gene; V was cut back by 6 bases and J by 6 bases. This CDR3 spans 16 amino acids. Germline V gene sequence: CDR1 MNHEY, CDR2 SMNVEV (reference sequence).

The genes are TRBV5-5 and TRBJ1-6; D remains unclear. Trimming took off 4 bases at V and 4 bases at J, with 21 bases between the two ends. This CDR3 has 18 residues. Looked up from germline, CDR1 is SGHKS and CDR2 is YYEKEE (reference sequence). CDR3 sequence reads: CASSPFVQTIIYNSPLHF. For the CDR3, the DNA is TGTGCCAGCAGCCCCTTCGTACAGACGATAATTTATAATTCACCCCTCCACTTT. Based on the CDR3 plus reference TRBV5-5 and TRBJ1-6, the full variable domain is DAGVTQSPTHLIKTRGQQVTLRCSPISGHKSVSWYQQVLGQGPQFIFQYYEKEERGRGNFPDRFSARQFPNYSSELNVNALLLGDSALYLCASSPFVQTIIYNSPLHFGNGTRLTVT.

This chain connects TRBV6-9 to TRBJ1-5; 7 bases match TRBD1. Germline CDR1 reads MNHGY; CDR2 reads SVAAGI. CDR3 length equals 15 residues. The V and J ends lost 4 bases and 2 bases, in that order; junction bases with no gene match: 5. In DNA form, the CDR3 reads TGTGCCAGCAGTTCCCATGACAGGGGCAATCAGCCCCAGCATTTT. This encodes CASSSHDRGNQPQHF.

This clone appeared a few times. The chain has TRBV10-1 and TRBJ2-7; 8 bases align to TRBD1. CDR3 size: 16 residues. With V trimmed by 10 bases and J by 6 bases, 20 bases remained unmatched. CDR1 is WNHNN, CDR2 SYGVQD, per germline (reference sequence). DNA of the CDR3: TGCGCCAACGAGTCGCAGGGGGTGCAGGGGGCGTTCGAGCAGTACTTC. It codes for CANESQGVQGAFEQYF.

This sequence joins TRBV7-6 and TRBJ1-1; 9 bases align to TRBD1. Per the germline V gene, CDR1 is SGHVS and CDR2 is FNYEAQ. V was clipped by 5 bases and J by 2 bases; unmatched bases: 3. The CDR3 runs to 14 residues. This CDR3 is CASSQGQGNTEAFF. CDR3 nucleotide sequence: TGTGCCAGCAGCCAGGGACAGGGTAACACTGAAGCTTTCTTT.

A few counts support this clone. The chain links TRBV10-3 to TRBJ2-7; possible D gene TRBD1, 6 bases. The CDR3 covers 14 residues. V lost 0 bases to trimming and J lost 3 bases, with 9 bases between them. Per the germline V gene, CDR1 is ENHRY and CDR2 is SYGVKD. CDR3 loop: CAISESGTNYEQYF. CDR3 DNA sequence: TGTGCCATCAGTGAGTCCGGGACAAACTACGAGCAGTACTTC.

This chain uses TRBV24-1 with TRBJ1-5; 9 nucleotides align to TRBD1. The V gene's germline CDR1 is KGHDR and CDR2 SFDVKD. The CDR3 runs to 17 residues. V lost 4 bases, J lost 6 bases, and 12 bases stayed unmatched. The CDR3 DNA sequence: TGTGCCACCAGTGAACGGACAGGGGAAGACAGGGTTCAGCCCCAGCATTTT. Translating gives CATSERTGEDRVQPQHF.

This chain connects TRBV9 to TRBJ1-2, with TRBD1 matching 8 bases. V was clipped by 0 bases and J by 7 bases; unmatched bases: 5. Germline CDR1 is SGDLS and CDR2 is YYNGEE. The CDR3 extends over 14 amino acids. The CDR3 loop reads CASSVVQGAGGYTF. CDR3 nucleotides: TGTGCCAGCAGCGTAGTTCAGGGGGCAGGTGGCTACACCTTC. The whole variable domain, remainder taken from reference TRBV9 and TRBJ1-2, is DSGVTQTPKHLITATGQRVTLRCSPRSGDLSVYWYQQSLDQGLQFLIQYYNGEERAKGNILERFSAQQFPDLHSELNLSSLELGDSALYFCASSVVQGAGGYTFGSGTRLTVV.

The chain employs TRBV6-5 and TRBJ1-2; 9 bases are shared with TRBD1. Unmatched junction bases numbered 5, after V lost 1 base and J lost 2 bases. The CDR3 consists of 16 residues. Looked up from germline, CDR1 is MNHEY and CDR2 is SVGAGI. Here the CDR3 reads CASSYLGQGGNYGYTF. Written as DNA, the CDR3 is TGTGCCAGCAGTTACTTGGGACAGGGAGGGAACTATGGCTACACCTTC.

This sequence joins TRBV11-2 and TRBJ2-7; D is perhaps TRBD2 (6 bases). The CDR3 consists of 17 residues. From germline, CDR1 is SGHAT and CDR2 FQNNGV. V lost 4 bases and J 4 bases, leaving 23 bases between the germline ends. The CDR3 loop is CASSSRPGEGGEYEQYF. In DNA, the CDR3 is TGTGCCAGCAGCTCACGACCCGGCGAGGGAGGCGAGTACGAGCAGTACTTC.

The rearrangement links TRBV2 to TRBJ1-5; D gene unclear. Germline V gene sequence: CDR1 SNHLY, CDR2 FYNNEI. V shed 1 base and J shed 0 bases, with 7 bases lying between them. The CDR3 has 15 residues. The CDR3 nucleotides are TGTGCCAGCAGTGAAGGGCAGTATAGCAATCAGCCCCAGCATTTT. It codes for CASSEGQYSNQPQHF.

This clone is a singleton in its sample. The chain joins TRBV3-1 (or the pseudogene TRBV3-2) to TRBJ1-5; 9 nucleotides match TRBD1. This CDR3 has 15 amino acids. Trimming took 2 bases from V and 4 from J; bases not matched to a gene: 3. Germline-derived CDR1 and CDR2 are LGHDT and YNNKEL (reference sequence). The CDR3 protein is CASSQTGQGNQPQHF. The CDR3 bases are TGTGCCAGCAGCCAAACAGGACAGGGGAATCAGCCCCAGCATTTT.

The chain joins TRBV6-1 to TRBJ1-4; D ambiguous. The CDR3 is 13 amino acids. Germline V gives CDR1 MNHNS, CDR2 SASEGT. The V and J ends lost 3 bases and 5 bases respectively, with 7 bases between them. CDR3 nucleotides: TGTGCCAGCAGTGAGGGAGGAAATGAAAAACTGTTTTTT. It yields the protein CASSEGGNEKLFF.

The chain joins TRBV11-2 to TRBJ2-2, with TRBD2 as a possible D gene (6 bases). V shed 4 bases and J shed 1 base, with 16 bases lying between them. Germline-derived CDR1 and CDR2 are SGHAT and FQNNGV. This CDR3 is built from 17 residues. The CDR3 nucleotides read TGTGCCAGCAGCTCTCCCTTCGGGACTGTGAACACCGGGGAGCTGTTTTTT. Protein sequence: CASSSPFGTVNTGELFF.

The chain's CDR3 is CASSPQGTIYGYTF. In nucleotides, the CDR3 is TGTGCCAGCAGTCCACAGGGGACGATCTATGGCTACACCTTC. V gene TRBV28 combines with J gene TRBJ1-2, with 7 bases identical to TRBD1. CDR3 size: 14 residues. J gave up 4 bases and V 5 bases, and 7 bases lay outside the gene matches. Germline lookup yields CDR1 MDHEN and CDR2 SYDVKM.

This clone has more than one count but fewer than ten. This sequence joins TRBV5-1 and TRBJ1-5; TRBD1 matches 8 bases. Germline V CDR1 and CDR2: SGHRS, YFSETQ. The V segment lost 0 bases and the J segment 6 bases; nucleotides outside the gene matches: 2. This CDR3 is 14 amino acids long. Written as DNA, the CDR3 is TGCGCCAGCAGCTTGGCAGGGGGCAGTCAGCCCCAGCATTTT. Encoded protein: CASSLAGGSQPQHF.

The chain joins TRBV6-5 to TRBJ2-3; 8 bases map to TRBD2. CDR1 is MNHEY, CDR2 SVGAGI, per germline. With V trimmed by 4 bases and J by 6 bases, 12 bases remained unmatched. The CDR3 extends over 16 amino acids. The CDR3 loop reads CASSSTPGPGGDTQYF. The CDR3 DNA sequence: TGTGCCAGCAGTTCCACACCGGGGCCGGGGGGGGATACGCAGTATTTT.

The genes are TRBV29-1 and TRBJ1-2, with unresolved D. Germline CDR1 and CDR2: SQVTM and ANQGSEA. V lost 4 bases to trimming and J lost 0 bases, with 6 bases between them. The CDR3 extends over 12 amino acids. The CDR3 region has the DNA TGCAGCGTTGGGTGGCCTAACTATGGCTACACCTTC. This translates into CSVGWPNYGYTF.

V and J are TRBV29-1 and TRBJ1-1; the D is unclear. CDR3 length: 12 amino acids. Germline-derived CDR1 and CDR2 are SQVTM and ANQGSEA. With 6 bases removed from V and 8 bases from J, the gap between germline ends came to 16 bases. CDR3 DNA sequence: TGCAGCGTATCCCCGGGTGGGTTAGAAGCTTTCTTT. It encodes CSVSPGGLEAFF. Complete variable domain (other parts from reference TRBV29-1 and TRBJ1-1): SAVISQKPSRDICQRGTSLTIQCQVDSQVTMMFWYRQQPGQSLTLIATANQGSEATYESGFVIDKFPISRPNLTFSTLTVSNMSPEDSSIYLCSVSPGGLEAFFGQGTRLTVV.

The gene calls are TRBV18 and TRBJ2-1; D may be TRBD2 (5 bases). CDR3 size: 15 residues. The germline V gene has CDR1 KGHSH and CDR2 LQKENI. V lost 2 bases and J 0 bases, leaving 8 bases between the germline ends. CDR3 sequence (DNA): TGTGCCAGCTCACCAGGCACTAGCTCCTACAATGAGCAGTTCTTC. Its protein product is CASSPGTSSYNEQFF.

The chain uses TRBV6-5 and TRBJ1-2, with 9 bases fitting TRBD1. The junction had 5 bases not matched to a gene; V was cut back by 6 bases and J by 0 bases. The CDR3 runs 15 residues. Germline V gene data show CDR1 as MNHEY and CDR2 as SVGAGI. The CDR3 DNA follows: TGTGCCAGCAGGGACAGGGGTGCAGCTAACTATGGCTACACCTTC. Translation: CASRDRGAANYGYTF.

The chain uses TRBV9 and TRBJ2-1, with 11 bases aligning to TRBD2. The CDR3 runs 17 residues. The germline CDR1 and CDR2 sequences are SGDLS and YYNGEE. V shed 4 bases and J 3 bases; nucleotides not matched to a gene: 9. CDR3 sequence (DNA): TGTGCCAGCAGCCGAGACTTTCTAGCGGGGGGCTACAATGAGCAGTTCTTC. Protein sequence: CASSRDFLAGGYNEQFF.

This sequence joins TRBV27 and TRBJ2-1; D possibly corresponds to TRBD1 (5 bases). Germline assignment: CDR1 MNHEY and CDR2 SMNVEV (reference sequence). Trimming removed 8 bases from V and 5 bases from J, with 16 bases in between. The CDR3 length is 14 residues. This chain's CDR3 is CASRPVRVDNEQFF. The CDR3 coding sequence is TGTGCCAGCCGTCCGGTCAGGGTGGACAATGAGCAGTTCTTC.

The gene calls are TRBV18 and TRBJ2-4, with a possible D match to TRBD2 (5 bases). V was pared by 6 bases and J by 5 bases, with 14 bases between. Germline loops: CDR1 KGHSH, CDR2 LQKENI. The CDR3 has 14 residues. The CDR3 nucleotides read TGTGCCAGCTCCCTAAGCCGGGGAGAAAACATTCAGTACTTC. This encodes CASSLSRGENIQYF.

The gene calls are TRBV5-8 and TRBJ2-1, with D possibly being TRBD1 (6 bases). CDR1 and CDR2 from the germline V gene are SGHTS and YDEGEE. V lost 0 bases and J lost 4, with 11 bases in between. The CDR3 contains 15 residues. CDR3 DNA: TGTGCCAGCAGCTTGGCCGGGACACCTTACAATGAGCAGTTCTTC. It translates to CASSLAGTPYNEQFF.

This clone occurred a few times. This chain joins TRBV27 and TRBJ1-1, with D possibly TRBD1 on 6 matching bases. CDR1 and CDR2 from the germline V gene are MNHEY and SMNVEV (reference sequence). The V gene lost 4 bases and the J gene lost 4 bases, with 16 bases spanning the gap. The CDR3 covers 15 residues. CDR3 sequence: CASSSYRVAATEAFF. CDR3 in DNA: TGTGCCAGCAGTTCATACAGGGTGGCGGCCACTGAAGCTTTCTTT.

Here the CDR3 DNA reads TGCGCCAGCAGCCCGGGACTAGCGGGGAGGGAGCAGTACTTC. It specifies CASSPGLAGREQYF. This sequence joins TRBV4-1 and TRBJ2-7; TRBD2 matches at 13 bases. The germline V gene encodes CDR1 MGHRA and CDR2 YSYEKL. V was clipped by 4 bases and J by 7 bases; unmatched bases: 4. The CDR3 has 14 amino acids.

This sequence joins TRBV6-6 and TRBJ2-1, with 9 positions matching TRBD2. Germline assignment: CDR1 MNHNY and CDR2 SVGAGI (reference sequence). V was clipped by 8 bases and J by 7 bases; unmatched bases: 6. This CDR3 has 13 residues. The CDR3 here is CASLRGGENEQFF. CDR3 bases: TGTGCCAGCTTGCGCGGGGGGGAGAATGAGCAGTTCTTC.

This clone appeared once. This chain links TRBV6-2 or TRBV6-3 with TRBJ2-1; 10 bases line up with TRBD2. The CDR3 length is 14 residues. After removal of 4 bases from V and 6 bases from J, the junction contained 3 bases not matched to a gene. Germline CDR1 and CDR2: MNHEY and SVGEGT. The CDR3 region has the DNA TGTGCCAGCAGTTCCTTAGCGGGGGGCAATGAGCAGTTCTTC. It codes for CASSSLAGGNEQFF.